The 28 T cell receptor beta chains given below trace back to one sample, sequenced in a study of Graves' ophthalmopathy and Graves' hyperthyroidism. The sequenced template was RNA, covering the TCR beta CDR3 region. After a first-round RT-PCR with HTBI primers, a second-round multiplex PCR was run. TCRdb recomputed calls from the multiplex PCR reads with MiXCR, one row per CDR3 protein. The table has 660,000 or so distinct CDR3 sequences, over 40% seen once. The specimen was peripheral blood. The source is an adult man with Graves' ophthalmopathy.

The chain combines TRBV15 with TRBJ1-2; 8 bases line up with TRBD1. The CDR3 covers 14 residues. Germline CDR1 reads LNHNV; CDR2 reads YYDKDF (reference sequence). V gave up 0 bases and J gave up 12 bases; unmatched junction bases: 9. In DNA form, the CDR3 reads TGTGCCACCAGCAGAGAGGCAGGGGGCGCGGGCCACACCTTC. This encodes CATSREAGGAGHTF.

The sample holds a few counts of this clonotype. The chain uses TRBV20-1 and TRBJ2-5; D remains ambiguous. The CDR3 has 13 residues. V gave up 2 bases and J gave up 5 bases, with 12 bases separating them. Looked up from germline, CDR1 is DFQATT and CDR2 is SNEGSKA (reference sequence). As DNA, the CDR3 is TGCAGTGCTAGAACTCCTTTGGGGGAGACCCAGTACTTC. Its translation is CSARTPLGETQYF.

This rearrangement joins TRBV9 to TRBJ1-4, with D unclear. Deletions cut 0 bases from V and 8 bases from J, with 11 bases between. Germline CDR1 SGDLS, CDR2 YYNGEE. The CDR3 is 14 amino acids. The CDR3 protein is CASSVAGDGEKLFF. The CDR3 nucleotides are TGTGCCAGCAGCGTAGCGGGTGACGGGGAAAAACTGTTTTTT.

With regard to this clonotype: This sequence may be a read error, since a much larger clone differs from it by one base. The chain recombines TRBV7-7 with TRBJ2-2, with D maybe TRBD1 (6 bases). Germline V CDR1 and CDR2: SSHAT, FNYEAQ (reference sequence). The CDR3 is 17 amino acids. The DNA for the CDR3 is TGTGCTAGCAGCTTAGACGTGGCCAGGGGAAGGGCCTGGGAGCTGTTTTTT. This sequence encodes CASSLDVARGRAWELFF.

Concerning this clonotype: A read error may be the cause here, since a much bigger clone is one base away. V and J are TRBV11-2 and TRBJ1-2; no clear D gene. V lost 4 bases to trimming and J lost 4 bases, with 10 bases between them. CDR3 size: 13 residues. Germline CDR1 is SGHAT and CDR2 is FQNNGV. CDR3: CASSSPRGYGYTF. CDR3 DNA: TGTGCCAGCAGCTCCCCGCGGGGCTATGGCTACACCTTC. The full variable domain, in which reference TRBV11-2 and TRBJ1-2 provide the parts outside the CDR3, is EAGVAQSPRYKIIEKRQSVAFWCNPISGHATLYWYQQILGQGPKLLIQFQNNGVVDDSQLPKDRFSAERLKGVDSTLKIQPAKLEDSAVYLCASSSPRGYGYTFGSGTRLTVV.

V gene TRBV5-1 combines with J gene TRBJ2-3, with 13 bases that match TRBD2. Germline CDR1 is SGHRS and CDR2 is YFSETQ. Trimming cost V 5 bases and J 0 bases; bases outside gene matches: 9. The CDR3 covers 18 residues. The CDR3 bases are TGCGCCAGCAGTCTTGCCGGGACTAGCGGGACTAGCACAGATACGCAGTATTTT. Its translation is CASSLAGTSGTSTDTQYF.

This clonotype was counted ten times or more. The chain links TRBV2 to TRBJ1-5, with 7 nucleotides matching TRBD1. V dropped 5 bases and J dropped 8; count of bases not matched to a gene: 9. The CDR3 length is 14 residues. CDR1 is SNHLY and CDR2 is FYNNEI in the germline V gene. The CDR3 DNA reads TGTGCCAGCAGTCTGACAGGGCCCCGGGAGCCCCAGCATTTT. The encoded protein is CASSLTGPREPQHF. Combining the CDR3 with reference TRBV2 and TRBJ1-5 gives the whole variable domain EPEVTQTPSHQVTQMGQEVILRCVPISNHLYFYWYRQILGQKVEFLVSFYNNEISEKSEIFDDQFSVERPDGSNFTLKIRSTKLEDSAMYFCASSLTGPREPQHFGDGTRLSIL.

This clonotype was picked up many times. J is TRBJ1-2 and V is TRBV3-1; the match to TRBD1 covers 8 bases. Germline V CDR1 and CDR2: LGHDT, YNNKEL (reference sequence). V trimming: 6 bases; J trimming: 4 bases; junction bases outside the gene matches: 7. The CDR3 consists of 14 residues. This chain's CDR3 is CASRSRDRSYGYTF. CDR3 in DNA: TGTGCCAGCAGATCAAGGGACAGGAGCTATGGCTACACCTTC.

About this clonotype: At one of its ends the junction is not consistent with the germline gene, which may arise from a read error. This chain links TRBV14 with TRBJ1-1; no clear D. Looked up from germline, CDR1 is SGHDN and CDR2 is FVKESK. CDR3 size: 15 residues. In DNA, the CDR3 is TGTGCCGGCAGCCAAGTTTACACAGCGAACACTGAGGCTTTCTTT. Translating it yields CAGSQVYTANTEAFF. Full variable domain (remainder filled in from reference TRBV14 and TRBJ1-1): EAGVTQFPSHSVIEKGQTVTLRCDPISGHDNLYWYRRVMGKEIKFLLHFVKESKQDESGMPNNRFLAERTGGTYSTLKVQPAELEDSGVYFCAGSQVYTANTEAFFGQGTRLTVV.

V is TRBV10-3 and J is TRBJ2-7; D is ambiguous. Germline-derived CDR1 and CDR2 are ENHRY and SYGVKD. The ends were cut back, 3 bases at V and 3 bases at J, with 6 bases in the middle. The CDR3 runs to 12 residues. The CDR3 spells CAISEDDYEQYF. In DNA, the CDR3 is TGTGCCATCAGTGAAGACGACTACGAGCAGTACTTC.

V gene TRBV24-1 combines with J gene TRBJ2-1; either TRBD1 or TRBD2 may fit D (5 bases each). CDR3 length: 13 amino acids. V was cut by 4 bases and J by 6 bases, with 9 bases left in between. Germline V gene lookup returns CDR1 KGHDR and CDR2 SFDVKD. The DNA for the CDR3 is TGTGCCACCAGTGACGGGGCCGGCAATGAGCAGTTCTTC. Its protein is CATSDGAGNEQFF.

The chain recombines TRBV6-1 with TRBJ2-7, with 7 bases that match TRBD1. This CDR3 has 13 residues. Germline V gene data show CDR1 as MNHNS and CDR2 as SASEGT. V lost 6 bases to trimming and J lost 3 bases; unmatched junction nucleotides: 5. The CDR3 bases are TGTGCCAGCAGACTAGGACAGGACTACGAGCAGTACTTC. Residues: CASRLGQDYEQYF.

This clonotype was seen ten or more times. The chain combines TRBV7-9 with TRBJ2-7; D might be TRBD1 (5 bases). V lost 1 base, J lost 0 bases, and 10 bases lay in between. In germline, CDR1 is SEHNR, CDR2 FQNEAQ (reference sequence). There are 15 residues in the CDR3. The DNA for the CDR3 is TGTGCCAGCAGCTTAGGGGGCTCAAGCTCCTACGAGCAGTACTTC. This codes for CASSLGGSSSYEQYF.

Written as DNA, the CDR3 is TGTGCCAGCAGTGAAGCGCGGACAGGGGATGGCTACACCTTC. Translating gives CASSEARTGDGYTF. The rearrangement uses TRBV2 and TRBJ1-2; 9 nucleotides match TRBD1. This CDR3 contains 14 residues. From germline, CDR1 is SNHLY and CDR2 FYNNEI. Germline trimming cut 0 bases from V and 6 bases from J; bases unmatched to any gene: 2.

The table lists this clonotype with many counts. V and J are TRBV6-4 and TRBJ1-6; D is unresolved. With 4 bases removed from V and 7 bases from J, the gap between germline ends came to 11 bases. Germline-derived CDR1 and CDR2 are MRHNA and SNTAGT. This CDR3 comprises 14 residues. This CDR3 reads CASSVRVGNSPLHF. In nucleotides, the CDR3 is TGTGCCAGCAGTGTTCGAGTGGGGAATTCACCCCTCCACTTT.

This clonotype came up once. Germline and junction disagree at one end, which may indicate a read error. The chain recombines TRBV7-2 with TRBJ1-4; no clear D. There are 14 residues in the CDR3. In germline, CDR1 is SGHTA, CDR2 FQGNSA. CDR3 coding DNA: TGTGCCAGCAGTCACGCTGCAACTAATGTAAAACTGTTTTTT. Translation gives CASSHAATNVKLFF.

This clonotype came up many times. V is TRBV3-1 and J is TRBJ2-5, with D unresolved. The CDR3 contains 14 residues. Germline assignment: CDR1 LGHDT and CDR2 YNNKEL (reference sequence). The V end lost 1 base, the J end lost 5 bases, and 11 bases lay between the germline ends. The CDR3 coding sequence is TGTGCCAGCAGCCAAGTGCGCCCCCTGGAGACCCAGTACTTC. Amino acid sequence: CASSQVRPLETQYF.

Many counts were recorded for this clonotype. The J gene is TRBJ2-2, the V gene TRBV19, with unresolved D. The CDR3 is 16 residues long. Germline V gene sequence: CDR1 LNHDA, CDR2 SQIVND (reference sequence). V shed 3 bases and J shed 2 bases, with 13 bases lying between them. The CDR3 loop is CASSISQDLNTGELFF. CDR3 bases: TGTGCCAGTAGTATCTCGCAGGACCTAAACACCGGGGAGCTGTTTTTT.

With regard to this clonotype: This may arise from a read error, as a much more abundant clone is one base away. The chain recombines TRBV10-3 with TRBJ1-6; a weak D match, TRBD1 (6 bases). This CDR3 contains 14 residues. Germline lookup yields CDR1 ENHRY and CDR2 SYGVKD. The V and J ends lost 5 bases and 11 bases respectively, with 16 bases between them. The CDR3 reads CAISYGAGAAPLHF. Here the CDR3 DNA reads TGTGCCATCAGTTACGGGGCGGGGGCCGCACCCCTCCACTTT.

At least ten counts were recorded for this clonotype. V gene TRBV9 combines with J gene TRBJ1-6; D unclear. Germline assignment: CDR1 SGDLS and CDR2 YYNGEE. V shed 0 bases and J shed 10 bases, with 5 bases lying between them. The CDR3 has 12 amino acids. DNA for the CDR3: TGTGCCAGCAGCGTAGTAGGGTCACCCCTCCACTTT. Protein: CASSVVGSPLHF.

This clonotype appeared many times. This sequence joins TRBV9 and TRBJ2-7; 14 nucleotides line up with TRBD2. J was trimmed by 1 base and V by 0 bases; bases with no gene match: 6. Germline V CDR1 and CDR2: SGDLS, YYNGEE. This CDR3 has 18 amino acids. CDR3 loop: CASSVAGGTSGGSYEQYF. The DNA for the CDR3 is TGTGCCAGCAGCGTAGCTGGAGGGACTAGCGGGGGTTCCTACGAGCAGTACTTC.

This clonotype was recorded many times. The rearrangement uses TRBV6-6 and TRBJ1-5; 7 bases match TRBD1. The V segment lost 7 bases and the J segment 4 bases; nucleotides outside the gene matches: 4. The CDR3 has 13 residues. CDR1 and CDR2 from the germline V gene are MNHNY and SVGAGI (reference sequence). The CDR3 sequence is CASTPTGNQPQHF. The CDR3 DNA reads TGTGCCAGCACCCCGACAGGGAATCAGCCCCAGCATTTT.

Details on this clonotype: It may be a read error: a sequence one base away is much more abundant. No conserved phenylalanine or tryptophan is present at the end of the CDR3, so a read error is the likely explanation. The rearrangement uses TRBV4-3 and TRBJ1-5; no firm D call. This CDR3 comprises 13 residues. V dropped 0 bases and J dropped 7 bases, with 7 bases sitting between them. Germline assignment: CDR1 LGHNA and CDR2 YSLEER. CDR3 sequence reads: CASSQDGRQPQHL. As DNA, the CDR3 is TGCGCCAGCAGCCAAGACGGGAGACAGCCCCAGCATCTT.

A single count supports this clonotype. The gene calls are TRBV2 and TRBJ2-2, with a weak D call TRBD2 (5 bases). CDR3 length: 14 residues. Between the trimmed V and J ends, which lost 8 bases and 6 bases, there was a span of 16 bases. Germline V lookup: CDR1 SNHLY, CDR2 FYNNEI. DNA for the CDR3: TGTGCCAGCTTAAGTTCCAGGCGGGCCGGGGAGCTGTTTTTT. Amino acids: CASLSSRRAGELFF. Filled out from reference TRBV2 and TRBJ2-2, the complete variable domain reads EPEVTQTPSHQVTQMGQEVILRCVPISNHLYFYWYRQILGQKVEFLVSFYNNEISEKSEIFDDQFSVERPDGSNFTLKIRSTKLEDSAMYFCASLSSRRAGELFFGEGSRLTVL.

This rearrangement joins TRBV7-9 to TRBJ1-1; D is possibly TRBD1 (5 bases). The CDR3 sequence is 13 residues long. Germline V gene lookup returns CDR1 SEHNR and CDR2 FQNEAQ (reference sequence). Trimming shortened V by 9 bases and J by 4 bases, and 15 bases separated the two germline ends. Written as DNA, the CDR3 is TGTGCCAGTATCAAGGGGCGAGGCACTGAAGCTTTCTTT. It yields the protein CASIKGRGTEAFF.

A remark on this clonotype: Lacking the conserved final phenylalanine or tryptophan, this CDR3 likely reflects a read error. The limits of the CDR3 on the DNA are not certain, so only TCRdb's listed CDR3 is given. The gene calls are TRBV24-1 and TRBJ1-4; the table assigns TRBD1, which was not confirmed against the DNA. The CDR3 contains 10 residues when both ends are counted. CDR1 and CDR2 (germline): KGHDR, SFDVKD. This chain's CDR3 is CATSDPRVHY.

The V call is TRBV7-9, the J call TRBJ2-1, with TRBD2 matching over 8 bases. CDR1 is SEHNR and CDR2 is FQNEAQ in the germline V gene (reference sequence). This CDR3 comprises 16 residues. The junction had 11 bases not matched to a gene; V was cut back by 5 bases and J by 5 bases. CDR3 sequence reads: CASSRVPGLDNNEQFF. The CDR3 region has the DNA TGTGCCAGCAGCCGTGTACCGGGACTAGATAACAATGAGCAGTTCTTC.

V usage is TRBV29-1 and J usage is TRBJ1-1, with D unclear. The germline V gene encodes CDR1 SQVTM and CDR2 ANQGSEA. Trimming removed 7 bases at V and 1 base at J, with 16 bases between. The CDR3 covers 14 residues. The CDR3 is CSGETGLWNTEAFF. The CDR3 DNA sequence: TGCAGCGGCGAAACTGGACTCTGGAACACTGAAGCTTTCTTT.